This TCR beta chain was recorded in a study of T cells after yellow fever vaccination. The CDR3 has 15 amino acids. Germline V gene lookup returns CDR1 MNHNS and CDR2 SASEGT. V trimming: 6 bases; J trimming: 0 bases; junction bases outside the gene matches: 8. General study findings and limits: Most clones from primary vaccination were detected again post-booster (96% CD4, 88% CD8). Compared with primary, the secondary response was weaker and peaked at day 5, not 15. CD4 and CD8 compartments shared a small share of clonotypes, likely from convergent recombination.

This clonotype was seen a handful of times. The antigen is unknown. TCR cDNA was made by 5'RACE template switching, adding a universal primer site and UMIs. TCRdb re-derived calls from the 5' RACE reads in MiXCR, one entry per CDR3 protein. The sample has hundreds of thousands of distinct CDR3 sequences, 7.5% to 9% seen once. The TCR comes from a man aged 18 to 35 who received the YFV17D yellow fever vaccine. The rearrangement uses TRBV6-1 and TRBJ2-7; TRBD1 matches at 7 bases. The sequenced sample was PBMCs, obtained on the day of the first yellow fever vaccination. In DNA form, the CDR3 reads TGTGCCAGCAGCTCCAATTACAGGGGCTCCTACGAGCAGTACTTC. Its translation: CASSSNYRGSYEQYF.